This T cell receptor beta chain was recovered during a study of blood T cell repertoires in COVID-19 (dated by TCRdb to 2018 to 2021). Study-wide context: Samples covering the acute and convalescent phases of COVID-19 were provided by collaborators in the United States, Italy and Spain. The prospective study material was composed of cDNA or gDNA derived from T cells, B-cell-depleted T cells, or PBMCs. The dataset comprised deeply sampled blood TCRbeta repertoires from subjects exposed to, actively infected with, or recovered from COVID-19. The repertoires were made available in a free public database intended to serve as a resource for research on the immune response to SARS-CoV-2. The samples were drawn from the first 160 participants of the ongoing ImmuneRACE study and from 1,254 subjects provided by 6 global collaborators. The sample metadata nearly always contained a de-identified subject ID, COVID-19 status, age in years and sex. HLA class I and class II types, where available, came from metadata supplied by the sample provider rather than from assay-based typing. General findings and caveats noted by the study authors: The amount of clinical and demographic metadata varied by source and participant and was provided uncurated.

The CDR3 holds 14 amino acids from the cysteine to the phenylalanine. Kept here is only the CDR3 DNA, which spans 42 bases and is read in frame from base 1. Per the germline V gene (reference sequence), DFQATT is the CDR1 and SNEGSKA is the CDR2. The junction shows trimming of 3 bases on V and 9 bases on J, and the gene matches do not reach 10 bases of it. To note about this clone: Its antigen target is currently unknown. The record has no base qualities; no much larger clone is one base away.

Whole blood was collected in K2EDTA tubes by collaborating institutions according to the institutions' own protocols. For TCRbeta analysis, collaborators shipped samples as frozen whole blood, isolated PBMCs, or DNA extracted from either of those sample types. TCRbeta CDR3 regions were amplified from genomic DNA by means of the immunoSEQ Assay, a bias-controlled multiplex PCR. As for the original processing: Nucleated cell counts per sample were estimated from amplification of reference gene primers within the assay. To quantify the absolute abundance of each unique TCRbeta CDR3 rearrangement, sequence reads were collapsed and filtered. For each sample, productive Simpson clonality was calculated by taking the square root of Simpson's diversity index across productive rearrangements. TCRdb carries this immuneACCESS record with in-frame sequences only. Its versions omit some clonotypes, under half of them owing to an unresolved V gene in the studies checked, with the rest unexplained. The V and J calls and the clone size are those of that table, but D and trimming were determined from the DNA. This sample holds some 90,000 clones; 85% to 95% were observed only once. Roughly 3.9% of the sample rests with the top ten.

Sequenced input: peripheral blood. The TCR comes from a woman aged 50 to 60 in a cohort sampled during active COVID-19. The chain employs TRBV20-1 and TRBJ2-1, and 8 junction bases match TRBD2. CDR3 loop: CSASRGLVRGEQFF. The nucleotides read TGCAGTGCTAGTAGGGGACTAGTAAGGGGTGAGCAGTTCTTC.